Listed below are T cell receptor beta chains from one sample, sequenced in a study of CD8 T cells in Susac syndrome. TCRdb reprocessed the immunoSEQ multiplex PCR reads with MiXCR, giving one entry per CDR3 protein. The table has about 180,000 distinct CDR3 sequences, around 94% seen once. What was sequenced was CD4+ T cells from PBMCs. The source of these receptors is a human donor with Susac syndrome. Both conserved end residues are part of each CDR3. The D gene is left open where the match is weak. Where a row states a size, it is once, few, many or the class of an expanded clone; other rows omit it.

>TRBJ2-7|-|TRBV5-4|TRBD1
CASSFDRVVDEQYF
TGTGCCAGCAGCTTTGACAGGGTGGTCGACGAGCAGTACTTC
>TRBJ2-1|-|TRBV6-2/TRBV6-3|TRBD2
CASSEPTSGLFF
TGTGCCAGCAGTGAGCCGACTAGCGGTTTGTTCTTC
>TRBJ1-3|-|TRBV5-4|-
CASSLDRNFGNTIYF
TGTGCCAGCAGCTTGGACAGAAACTTCGGAAACACCATATATTTT
>TRBJ2-3|-|TRBV12-3/TRBV12-4|-
CASSLIPPSTDTQYF
TGTGCCAGCAGTTTAATTCCCCCTAGCACAGATACGCAGTATTTT
>TRBJ1-2|-|TRBV20-1|TRBD1
CSAKDRAKGDYGYTF
TGCAGTGCTAAGGACAGGGCAAAGGGGGACTATGGCTACACCTTC
>TRBJ2-7|once|TRBV6-2/TRBV6-3|TRBD1
CASRETGDEQYF
TGTGCCAGCAGAGAGACAGGGGACGAGCAGTACTTC
>TRBJ2-7|-|TRBV7-9|-
CASSLGPRTSYEQYF
TGTGCCAGCAGCTTGGGACCCCGAACCTCCTACGAGCAGTACTTC
>TRBJ1-6|-|TRBV5-1|-
CASSPDGASPLHF
TGCGCCAGCAGCCCGGATGGTGCTTCACCCCTCCACTTT
>TRBJ1-4|-|TRBV20-1|TRBD1
CSAPDRVQEKLFF
TGCAGTGCTCCCGACAGGGTGCAGGAAAAACTGTTTTTT
>TRBJ2-6|-|TRBV20-1|TRBD1
CSALYRGSGANVLTF
TGCAGTGCTTTGTACAGGGGGTCTGGGGCCAACGTCCTGACTTTC
>TRBJ2-1|-|TRBV9|-
CASSLARGRNEQFF
TGTGCCAGCAGCCTAGCGAGGGGGCGAAATGAGCAGTTCTTC
>TRBJ2-1|-|TRBV20-1|TRBD2
CSARAPQAGAYNEQFF
TGCAGTGCTAGAGCCCCCCAAGCGGGAGCCTACAATGAGCAGTTCTTC
>TRBJ2-3|-|TRBV7-2|TRBD2
CATRGLAGLENTDTQYF
TGTGCCACCAGGGGACTAGCGGGACTAGAAAACACAGATACGCAGTATTTT
>TRBJ1-1|once|TRBV4-3|-
CASSQDQGSNTEAFF
TGCGCCAGCAGCCAAGATCAAGGGTCGAACACTGAAGCTTTCTTT
>TRBJ2-2|-|TRBV3-1|-
CASSQGSGVTGELFF
TGTGCCAGCAGCCAAGGATCGGGAGTTACCGGGGAGCTGTTTTTT
>TRBJ2-5|-|TRBV6-5|-
CASSFPTGKETQYF
TGTGCCAGCAGTTTCCCAACGGGGAAAGAGACCCAGTACTTC
>TRBJ2-1|few|TRBV19|-
CASTFWGRTDEQFF
TGTGCCAGTACGTTTTGGGGCAGAACGGATGAGCAGTTCTTC